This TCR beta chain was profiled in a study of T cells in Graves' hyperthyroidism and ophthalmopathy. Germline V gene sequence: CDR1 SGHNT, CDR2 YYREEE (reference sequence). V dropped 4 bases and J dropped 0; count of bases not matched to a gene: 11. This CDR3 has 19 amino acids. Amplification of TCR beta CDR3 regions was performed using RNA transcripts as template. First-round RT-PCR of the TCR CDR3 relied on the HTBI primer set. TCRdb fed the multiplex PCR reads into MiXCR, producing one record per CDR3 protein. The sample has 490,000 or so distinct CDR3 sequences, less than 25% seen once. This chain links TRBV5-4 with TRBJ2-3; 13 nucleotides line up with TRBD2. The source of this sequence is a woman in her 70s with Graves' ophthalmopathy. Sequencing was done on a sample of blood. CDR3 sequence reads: CASSPTGTSGISSTDTQYF. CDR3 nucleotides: TGTGCCAGCAGCCCCACCGGGACTAGCGGGATCTCTAGCACAGATACGCAGTATTTT.